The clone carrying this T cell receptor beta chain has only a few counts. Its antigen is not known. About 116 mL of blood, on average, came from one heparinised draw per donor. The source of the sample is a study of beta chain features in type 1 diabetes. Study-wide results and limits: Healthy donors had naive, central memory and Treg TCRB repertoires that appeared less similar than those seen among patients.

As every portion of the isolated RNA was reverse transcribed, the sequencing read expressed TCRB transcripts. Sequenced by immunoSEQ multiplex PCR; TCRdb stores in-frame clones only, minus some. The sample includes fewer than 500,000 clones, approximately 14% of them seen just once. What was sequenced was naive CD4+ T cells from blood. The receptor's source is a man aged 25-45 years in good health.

For the CDR3, the DNA is TGCAGCGTCCAGACTAGCGGCACCGGGGAGCTGTTTTTT. The encoded protein is CSVQTSGTGELFF. V gene TRBV29-1 combines with J gene TRBJ2-2, with TRBD2 identical over 9 bases. The CDR3 consists of 13 residues. The V gene end was trimmed by 6 bases and the J gene end by 4 bases; junction bases not matched to a gene: 3. In germline, CDR1 is SQVTM, CDR2 ANQGSEA.